Described below is a single T cell receptor (beta chain) sequence and its context. TCRB libraries came from RNA via three nested multiplex PCR rounds. TCRdb called the multiplex PCR reads again in MiXCR, with one record for every CDR3 protein. Among 15,000 to 20,000 distinct CDR3 sequences listed, 65% to 80% were seen once. The CDR3 has 15 amino acids. The J segment lost 6 bases and the V segment lost 4 bases, leaving 13 bases of the junction unmatched. Germline V gives CDR1 SQVTM, CDR2 ANQGSEA. This entry belongs to a study of tumor-infiltrating lymphocytes in glioblastoma multiforme. V is TRBV29-1 and J is TRBJ2-3; 7 positions match TRBD1. The specimen sequenced was peripheral blood. The sequence was collected from a male donor with glioblastoma. CDR3 in DNA: TGCAGCGTTGGAGATGGGGGACAGAGACCGGATACGCAGTATTTT. This translates into CSVGDGGQRPDTQYF.